This entry is about one TCR beta chain. The CDR3 loop spans 13 amino acids. V shed 7 bases and J shed 4 bases, with 14 bases lying between them. Germline V gene lookup returns CDR1 SGHRS and CDR2 YFSETQ. Study processing details: Amplification of reference gene primers provided the estimated nucleated cell counts. Some clones are missing from TCRdb's copy, which holds only in-frame ones; the method was immunoSEQ multiplex PCR. V and J calls and clone size come straight from that table; D and trimming were deduced from the DNA. The sample includes around 99,000 clones, more than 80% seen only once; the top ten take 1.1%. The data belong to a study of blood T cell repertoires in COVID-19. Across the study: Specimens from acute and convalescent COVID-19 originated in the United States, Italy and Spain. The analysed material was cDNA or gDNA that came from T cells, B-cell-depleted T cells, or PBMCs.

The gene calls are TRBV5-1 and TRBJ1-1; weak D call: TRBD1 (5 bases). This sequence originates from a human donor in a cohort sampled during active COVID-19. The sample comprised peripheral blood. The CDR3 here is CASSRVVGTEAFF. CDR3 DNA: TGCGCCAGCTCCAGGGTTGTGGGCACTGAAGCTTTCTTT.